Listed below are T cell receptor beta chains from one sample, sequenced in a study of T-cell memory formation after mild COVID-19. TCRdb called the 5' RACE reads again in MiXCR, with one record for every CDR3 protein. Here the sample spans 410,000 or so distinct CDR3 sequences, about a quarter being singletons. The sample comprised PBMCs or a T cell subset sorted from them (not recorded which). These TCRs come from an adult woman who had mild COVID-19 (a few samples of this study predate the infection). Cell type and time point are not known. Both conserved end residues are part of each CDR3. The D gene is left open where the match is weak. A clone size is listed for some rows: how often the clone was seen (once, few, many), or a class if it is expanded.

size: -; V: TRBV7-9; D: -; J: TRBJ1-1; DNA: TGTGCCAGCAGCTTAGGGCCAGGGTCTGAAGCTTTCTTT; CDR3: CASSLGPGSEAFF
size: few; V: TRBV5-1; D: -; J: TRBJ2-2; DNA: TGCGCCAGCAGCTTTTCCGGGGCGGACACCGGGGAGCTGTTTTTT; CDR3: CASSFSGADTGELFF
size: few; V: TRBV5-1; D: TRBD2; J: TRBJ2-3; DNA: TGCGCCAGCAGCTCTCCGGGACTAGCGGGAGCCACAGATACGCAGTATTTT; CDR3: CASSSPGLAGATDTQYF
size: few; V: TRBV11-2; D: -; J: TRBJ1-2; DNA: TGTGCCAGCAGCGTGAGGCGGGGAAGTAACGGCTACACCTTC; CDR3: CASSVRRGSNGYTF
size: many; V: TRBV5-1; D: -; J: TRBJ2-1; DNA: TGCGCCAGCAGCGTCGCTAGCGTCCGCAATGAGCAGTTCTTC; CDR3: CASSVASVRNEQFF
size: -; V: TRBV4-2; D: TRBD1; J: TRBJ2-7; DNA: TGTGCCAGCAGCCTTTCTGGACAGGTCACCTACGAGCAGTACTTC; CDR3: CASSLSGQVTYEQYF
size: -; V: TRBV19; D: -; J: TRBJ2-3; DNA: TGTGCCAGTAGTATTAGGACAGTAAGCACAGATACGCAGTATTTT; CDR3: CASSIRTVSTDTQYF
size: few; V: TRBV5-1; D: TRBD2; J: TRBJ2-1; DNA: TGCGCCAGCAGCTTGCCAGTCCTAAGCGGGAGGGCCATAAATGAGCAGTTCTTC; CDR3: CASSLPVLSGRAINEQFF
size: few; V: TRBV5-1; D: -; J: TRBJ2-3; DNA: TGCGCCAGCAGTGAGGCGGGGGCACCCACAGATACGCAGTATTTT; CDR3: CASSEAGAPTDTQYF
size: -; V: TRBV27; D: TRBD1; J: TRBJ2-3; DNA: TGTGCCAGCAGTCAGGGGGCCCCCCGCACAGATACGCAGTATTTT; CDR3: CASSQGAPRTDTQYF
size: -; V: TRBV6-6; D: TRBD1; J: TRBJ1-4; DNA: TGTGCCAGCAGACGACGACAGGGAAATGAAAAACTGTTTTTT; CDR3: CASRRRQGNEKLFF
size: once; V: TRBV4-2; D: TRBD1; J: TRBJ2-1; DNA: TGTGCCAGCAGCCAAGGCGCAGTCCAAGGGGGCGCCTACAATGAGCAGTTCTTC; CDR3: CASSQGAVQGGAYNEQFF
size: -; V: TRBV11-3; D: -; J: TRBJ2-5; DNA: TGTGCCAGCAGCCCACCTCAGCCGGGAGAACAAGAGACCCAGTACTTC; CDR3: CASSPPQPGEQETQYF
size: -; V: TRBV2; D: -; J: TRBJ2-3; DNA: TGTGCCAGCACAACAAGGAGCACAGATACGCAGTATTTT; CDR3: CASTTRSTDTQYF
size: few; V: TRBV9; D: -; J: TRBJ2-3; DNA: TGTGCCAGCAGCTGGGACCAGCGAGAGGATACGCAGTATTTT; CDR3: CASSWDQREDTQYF
size: once; V: TRBV7-9; D: TRBD1; J: TRBJ1-2; DNA: TGTGCCAGCAGCTTACCGACGGGACAGGGGAAGGGCTACACCTTC; CDR3: CASSLPTGQGKGYTF
size: -; V: TRBV7-3; D: -; J: TRBJ1-2; DNA: TGTGCCAGCAGCTTAACAACGGCGGGGGGCTACACCTTC; CDR3: CASSLTTAGGYTF
size: few; V: TRBV19; D: -; J: TRBJ1-5; DNA: TGTGCCAGTAGGGGGGGGCAGGTGGAAAATAGCAATCAGCCCCAGCATTTT; CDR3: CASRGGQVENSNQPQHF
size: -; V: TRBV7-2; D: -; J: TRBJ2-3; DNA: TGTGCCAGCAGCTACCGTCAGGGTCCAGATACGCAGTATTTT; CDR3: CASSYRQGPDTQYF
size: -; V: TRBV13; D: -; J: TRBJ1-3; DNA: TGTGCCAGCAGCTTTCAGGAGGGGATCGCTGGAAACACCATATATTTT; CDR3: CASSFQEGIAGNTIYF
size: few; V: TRBV3-1; D: -; J: TRBJ2-7; DNA: TGTGCCAGCAGCCTAAACCTGTTCAGTTTGGAGCAGTACTTC; CDR3: CASSLNLFSLEQYF
size: -; V: TRBV5-1; D: -; J: TRBJ1-2; DNA: TGCGCCAGCAGCTTTACAGGGCCTATGGATGGCTACACCTTC; CDR3: CASSFTGPMDGYTF
size: -; V: TRBV6-5; D: TRBD2; J: TRBJ2-7; DNA: TGTGCCAGCAGTTACTCTAGCGGGAGTCACCACGAGCAGTACTTC; CDR3: CASSYSSGSHHEQYF
size: -; V: TRBV27; D: -; J: TRBJ2-7; DNA: TGTGCCAGCAGTTCGAGCGGTTCTAGCTCCTACGAGCAGTACTTC; CDR3: CASSSSGSSSYEQYF
size: -; V: TRBV6-6; D: -; J: TRBJ1-2; DNA: TGTGCCAGCAGTGACACGGACGGAGGCTACACCTTC; CDR3: CASSDTDGGYTF
size: few; V: TRBV6-5; D: -; J: TRBJ1-2; DNA: TGTGCCAGCAGTTACAGGGGCCAGGGGCTGGTTGGCTACACCTTC; CDR3: CASSYRGQGLVGYTF
size: few; V: TRBV4-3; D: -; J: TRBJ2-7; DNA: TGCGCCAGCAGCCAAGATAGGTTAGCGTTTTACGAGCAGTACTTC; CDR3: CASSQDRLAFYEQYF
size: few; V: TRBV12-3/TRBV12-4; D: TRBD2; J: TRBJ2-6; DNA: TGTGCCAGCGCCGTTCTAGCGGGGGTAAACTCTGGGGCCAACGTCCTGACTTTC; CDR3: CASAVLAGVNSGANVLTF
size: few; V: TRBV7-9; D: -; J: TRBJ2-2; DNA: TGTGCCAGCAGCCCCGAGACCGGGGAGCTGTTTTTT; CDR3: CASSPETGELFF
size: -; V: TRBV5-1; D: -; J: TRBJ2-1; DNA: TGCGCCAGCAGCTTGGACGTTACAAGGGGCAATGAGCAGTTCTTC; CDR3: CASSLDVTRGNEQFF
size: few; V: TRBV5-4; D: TRBD1; J: TRBJ1-2; DNA: TGTGCCAGCAGCTTGGAAGGGGGCGGCTATGGCTACACCTTC; CDR3: CASSLEGGGYGYTF
size: -; V: TRBV12-3/TRBV12-4; D: TRBD1; J: TRBJ2-3; DNA: TGTGCCAGCAGTTTAGATCCGGGACAGGGTTCGGGAGATACGCAGTATTTT; CDR3: CASSLDPGQGSGDTQYF
size: -; V: TRBV5-1; D: TRBD2; J: TRBJ2-3; DNA: TGCGCCAGCAGCCGAGGACTAGCGGGAGAACCAGATACGCAGTATTTT; CDR3: CASSRGLAGEPDTQYF
size: -; V: TRBV15; D: TRBD1; J: TRBJ2-1; DNA: TGTGCCACCGTCGGAGGACAGGGGGAAGATGAGCAGTTCTTC; CDR3: CATVGGQGEDEQFF
size: -; V: TRBV3-1; D: TRBD1; J: TRBJ1-6; DNA: TGTGCCAGCAGCCAAAATACAGGGGGCGGTAATTCACCCCTCCACTTT; CDR3: CASSQNTGGGNSPLHF
size: -; V: TRBV27; D: -; J: TRBJ2-7; DNA: TGTGCCAGCAGGGACGTTGGGGGATCCTACGAGCAGTACTTC; CDR3: CASRDVGGSYEQYF
size: few; V: TRBV12-3/TRBV12-4; D: TRBD1; J: TRBJ1-6; DNA: TGTGCCAGCAGGGGGACAGCCGATAATTCACCCCTCCACTTT; CDR3: CASRGTADNSPLHF
size: -; V: TRBV7-9; D: -; J: TRBJ2-5; DNA: TGTGCCAGCAGCTGGCTTGAAGAGACCCAGTACTTC; CDR3: CASSWLEETQYF
size: -; V: TRBV3-1; D: -; J: TRBJ2-1; DNA: TGTGCCAGCAGCCGATTTAGGAACAATGAGCAGTTCTTC; CDR3: CASSRFRNNEQFF
size: -; V: TRBV5-1; D: TRBD2; J: TRBJ2-1; DNA: TGCGCCAGCAGCCCTCGGGGAGGGTCAAATGAGCAGTTCTTC; CDR3: CASSPRGGSNEQFF
size: few; V: TRBV10-3; D: -; J: TRBJ2-7; DNA: TGTGCCACAGGACCGACCTCCTACGAAGGTCGGTACTTC; CDR3: CATGPTSYEGRYF
size: -; V: TRBV29-1; D: -; J: TRBJ2-5; DNA: TGCAGCGCCACATCACCCGGGTTTTTGTACCAAGAGACCCAGTACTTC; CDR3: CSATSPGFLYQETQYF
size: -; V: TRBV9; D: -; J: TRBJ2-3; DNA: TGTGCCAGCAGCGTAGGGTTCTCAGATACGCAGTATTTT; CDR3: CASSVGFSDTQYF
size: -; V: TRBV12-3/TRBV12-4; D: TRBD2; J: TRBJ2-3; DNA: TGTGCCAGCAGCCTCAAAGCGGGGGGGGCCACAGATACGCAGTATTTT; CDR3: CASSLKAGGATDTQYF
size: -; V: TRBV5-1; D: -; J: TRBJ2-2; DNA: TGCGCCAGCAGCTACGGACAGAACACCGGGGAGCTGTTTTTT; CDR3: CASSYGQNTGELFF